These T cell receptor beta chains were read from a single sample in a study of shared clonotypes between healthy human individuals. Assay: immunoSEQ multiplex PCR; the TCRdb copy retains only in-frame clones and omits some. The sample holds around 300,000 clones, more than 75% seen once. Source material: memory CD8+ T cells sorted from blood. The receptors stem from a young man in good health. Each CDR3 is given with its conserved first and last residue.

j_gene | v_gene | CDR3aa
TRBJ1-1 | TRBV7-9 | CASSPQGWVEAFF
TRBJ1-2 | TRBV27 | CASSDDTNYGYTF
TRBJ1-5 | TRBV28 | CASSLSGGTGSFENNQPQHF
TRBJ2-1 | TRBV7-3 | CASSQGLAGRNEQFF
TRBJ1-2 | TRBV5-4 | CASSPPKVGTGFLLGYTF
TRBJ2-5 | TRBV27 | CASSPTGVQETQYF
TRBJ2-3 | TRBV7-9 | CASRMDPTDTQYF
TRBJ2-2 | TRBV29-1 | CSVDMGANTGELFF
TRBJ2-5 | TRBV28 | CASRIAGVRWQETQYF
TRBJ2-2 | TRBV10-1 | CASSEGRWRERNTGELFF
TRBJ2-7 | TRBV11-2 | CASSSRLASSYEQYF